The rows below give T cell receptor beta chains drawn from one sample of a study of shared clonotypes between healthy human individuals. This table comes from immunoSEQ multiplex PCR, and its TCRdb copy is limited to in-frame clones, with some not included. This table holds about 1,500,000 clones, roughly 96% found once. The sample taken for sequencing was naive CD4+ T cells sorted from blood. These receptors were taken from a man aged 30 to 45 in good health. CDR3s include the opening cysteine and the closing phenylalanine or tryptophan. Fields, in order: V gene, clone size, J gene, D gene, CDR3 DNA, CDR3 protein. The D gene is left open where the match is weak. Clone sizes are given selectively: once, few, many, or a class where the clone is expanded.

TRBV5-4	-	TRBJ2-7	TRBD1	TGTGCCAGCAGCTTGGGACAGGGACGCTACGAGCAGTACTTC	CASSLGQGRYEQYF
TRBV6-5	-	TRBJ1-2	-	TGTGCCAGCAGTTACGATCAGGGTCGCGGCTACACCTTC	CASSYDQGRGYTF
TRBV15	-	TRBJ2-7	-	TGTGCCACCAGCAGAGAGAAAGGGGGGTACGAGCAGTACTTC	CATSREKGGYEQYF
TRBV5-8	once	TRBJ2-7	TRBD2	TGTGCCAGCAGCTTGTCCGGGACTAGCGGGAGACGTGTGCAGTACTTC	CASSLSGTSGRRVQYF
TRBV11-2	-	TRBJ2-2	-	TGTGCCAGCAGCTTAGTTCGGAGCACCGGGGAGCTGTTTTTT	CASSLVRSTGELFF
TRBV5-6	-	TRBJ2-1	-	TGTGCCAGCAGCTTGGTTCGGAATGAGCAGTTCTTC	CASSLVRNEQFF
TRBV5-1	-	TRBJ2-1	TRBD2	TGCGCCAGCAGCTTGGTTAGCGGGCAATACAATGAGCAGTTCTTC	CASSLVSGQYNEQFF
TRBV5-1	-	TRBJ1-2	TRBD1	TGCGCCAGCAGCTTGGACAGGGGGCGCACAAAAGAACGTCCTGGCTACACCTTC	CASSLDRGRTKERPGYTF
TRBV29-1	once	TRBJ2-1	-	TGCAGCGCGAGCGGAGGCTCCTACAATGAGCAGTTCTTC	CSASGGSYNEQFF
TRBV25-1	-	TRBJ1-5	TRBD1	TGTGCCAGCAGTGACCGGACAGGGGGCAAAAATCAGCCCCAGCATTTT	CASSDRTGGKNQPQHF
TRBV11-2	-	TRBJ1-1	-	TGTGCCAGCAGCCTTCCAGGGAGCACTGAAGCTTTCTTT	CASSLPGSTEAFF
TRBV7-6	once	TRBJ2-7	TRBD1	TGTGCCAGCAGCTTTACCGGGACAGGGGGCTACGAGCAGTACTTC	CASSFTGTGGYEQYF
TRBV21-1	-	TRBJ2-2	-	TGTGCCAGCAGCGTAAAGACACTAGCGGGAGGAAACACCGGGGAGCTGTTTTTT	CASSVKTLAGGNTGELFF
TRBV15	-	TRBJ2-7	-	TGTGCCACCAGCAGAGATGAAGGTAGGACCTCCTACGAGCAGTACTTC	CATSRDEGRTSYEQYF